Each of the 22 T cell receptor beta chains below was sequenced from the same sample in a study of CD8+ T cells in alopecia areata (dated by TCRdb to between 2018 and 2020). This sample's treatment or condition label indicates: oral pan-JAK inhibitor, 5-10 mg twice daily. The library came from the immunoSEQ multiplex PCR assay. For TCR sequencing, RNA was extracted from every sample and reverse transcribed into cDNA to serve as template. TCRdb's version of the immuneACCESS table is confined to in-frame rearrangements and falls short of the full clone set. An unresolved V gene accounts for under half of the shortfall where checked; the remainder is of unknown origin. This sample has 100,000 or so clones in its table, and 60% of those were observed once. The top ten hold roughly 17% of the sample. Here the sequenced sample was CD8+ T cells sorted from blood, taken at approximately week 56, from a patient treated with tofacitinib. The receptors derive from a human donor with alopecia areata.

The V and J genes are TRBV5-6 and TRBJ2-7, with TRBD1 matching 7 bases. Germline V CDR1 and CDR2: SGHDT, YYEEEE. Losses at the gene ends were 5 bases for V and 1 base for J; bases not matched to a gene: 6. This CDR3 comprises 14 residues. In DNA form, the CDR3 reads TGTGCCAGCAGGTATGGGACAGATTCCTACGAGCAGTACTTC. This codes for CASRYGTDSYEQYF.

This chain links TRBV15 with TRBJ1-4, with no clear D. This CDR3 spans 13 amino acids. Germline V lookup: CDR1 LNHNV, CDR2 YYDKDF (reference sequence). Trimming shortened V by 0 bases and J by 7 bases, and 6 bases separated the two germline ends. The CDR3 spells CATSRDRSEKLFF. In DNA, the CDR3 is TGTGCCACCAGCAGAGATCGGAGTGAAAAACTGTTTTTT.

The V gene is TRBV5-6, the J gene TRBJ2-1; D gene unclear. Germline V gene lookup returns CDR1 SGHDT and CDR2 YYEEEE. The CDR3 has 11 residues. V shed 6 bases and J shed 4 bases, with 5 bases lying between them. The CDR3 sequence is CASTKYNEQFF. For the CDR3, the DNA is TGTGCCAGCACGAAATACAATGAGCAGTTCTTC.

This sequence joins TRBV10-2 and TRBJ2-5, with a tentative D call TRBD1 (5 bases). CDR1 WSHSY and CDR2 SAAADI come from the germline V gene. V was pared by 0 bases and J by 7 bases, with 12 bases between. The CDR3 is made up of 14 amino acids. The CDR3 sequence: CASSESGAQGTQYF. The CDR3 DNA reads as TGCGCCAGCAGTGAGTCAGGGGCGCAGGGGACCCAGTACTTC.

J is TRBJ2-3 and V is TRBV27; no firm D call. The germline V gene has CDR1 MNHEY and CDR2 SMNVEV (reference sequence). Trimming pared 7 bases from V and 3 bases from J, leaving 32 bases between. This CDR3 region has 20 residues. CDR3 sequence reads: CASKYVRNTSRRRVTDTQYF. CDR3 DNA: TGTGCCAGCAAGTACGTGAGGAATACTTCCAGACGTAGGGTAACAGATACGCAGTATTTT.

The V call is TRBV6-5, the J call TRBJ1-2; 7 bases are shared with TRBD1. J gave up 8 bases and V 5 bases, and 11 bases lay outside the gene matches. Germline values: CDR1 MNHEY, CDR2 SVGAGI. The CDR3 length is 14 residues. DNA of the CDR3: TGTGCCAGCAGTAAGGGACAGAGGGCCAACGGCTACACCTTC. This translates into CASSKGQRANGYTF.

V is TRBV29-1 and J is TRBJ1-2; perhaps TRBD1 as D (5 bases). Germline CDR1 reads SQVTM; CDR2 reads ANQGSEA. This CDR3 is 12 amino acids long. Trimming pared 8 bases from V and 3 bases from J, leaving 13 bases between. The CDR3 spells CSIGGVDYGYTF. CDR3 bases: TGCAGCATCGGGGGAGTGGACTATGGCTACACCTTC.

The chain uses TRBV5-4 and TRBJ2-5, with TRBD1 identical over 7 bases. Unmatched junction bases numbered 11, after V lost 4 bases and J lost 2 bases. The CDR3 runs 16 residues. Germline V gene sequence: CDR1 SGHNT, CDR2 YYREEE (reference sequence). The DNA for the CDR3 is TGTGCCAGCAGCCAACCACAGGGGCCGGGGCAAGAGACCCAGTACTTC. The encoded protein is CASSQPQGPGQETQYF.

The gene calls are TRBV7-9 and TRBJ2-7; D unresolved. This CDR3 is built from 12 residues. Per germline, CDR1 SEHNR and CDR2 FQNEAQ (reference sequence). V lost 3 bases to trimming and J lost 3 bases, with 6 bases between them. The CDR3 region is CASSFKLYEQYF. DNA for the CDR3: TGTGCCAGCAGCTTTAAACTCTACGAGCAGTACTTC.

V usage is TRBV5-6 and J usage is TRBJ1-4; D may be TRBD1 (6 bases). CDR1 is SGHDT and CDR2 is YYEEEE in the germline V gene. Trimming removed 4 bases from V and 7 bases from J, with 11 bases in between. CDR3 length: 13 residues. The CDR3 region has the DNA TGTGCCAGCAGCCAGGGGTCTGCTGAAAAACTGTTTTTT. Translation gives CASSQGSAEKLFF. Filled out from reference TRBV5-6 and TRBJ1-4, the complete variable domain reads DAGVTQSPTHLIKTRGQQVTLRCSPKSGHDTVSWYQQALGQGPQFIFQYYEEEERQRGNFPDRFSGHQFPNYSSELNVNALLLGDSALYLCASSQGSAEKLFFGSGTQLSVL.

V is TRBV29-1 and J is TRBJ2-1; tentative D call: TRBD2 (5 bases). Germline lookup yields CDR1 SQVTM and CDR2 ANQGSEA. V lost 1 base and J lost 1, with 11 bases in between. The CDR3 has 15 residues. The CDR3 coding sequence is TGCAGCGTTGAAGGCACTAGAGGGTCCTACAATGAGCAGTTCTTC. It specifies CSVEGTRGSYNEQFF.

The CDR3 is CASGPQGGSDGYTF. In nucleotides, the CDR3 is TGTGCCAGCGGACCCCAGGGGGGGTCCGATGGCTACACCTTC. The V gene is TRBV5-6, the J gene TRBJ1-2; 7 nucleotides line up with TRBD1. J gave up 6 bases and V 7 bases, and 12 bases lay outside the gene matches. Germline V gives CDR1 SGHDT, CDR2 YYEEEE. The CDR3 is 14 residues long.

V gene TRBV30 combines with J gene TRBJ2-3, with TRBD2 matching 10 bases. Germline V gene lookup returns CDR1 GTSNPN and CDR2 SVGIG (reference sequence). The CDR3 runs 13 residues. Trimming removed 4 bases from V and 7 bases from J; junction bases left unmatched: 5. This CDR3 reads CAWIAGGSNTQYF. The CDR3 DNA reads as TGTGCCTGGATAGCGGGGGGCTCAAATACGCAGTATTTT.

The chain is built from TRBV7-8 and TRBJ2-7, with D possibly matching TRBD1 (5 bases). The germline V gene encodes CDR1 SGHVS and CDR2 FQNEAQ. The V end was cut by 0 bases, the J end by 7 bases, with 7 bases between. The CDR3 is made up of 12 amino acids. CDR3 region: CASSLATEEQYF. In DNA form, the CDR3 reads TGTGCCAGCAGCTTAGCGACAGAAGAGCAGTACTTC.

The chain joins TRBV29-1 to TRBJ1-2, with D possibly TRBD1 on 6 matching bases. V shed 3 bases and J shed 4 bases, with 12 bases lying between them. CDR3 size: 13 residues. The germline V gene encodes CDR1 SQVTM and CDR2 ANQGSEA. This chain's CDR3 is CSVDLGQLYGYTF. The CDR3 nucleotides are TGCAGCGTTGACCTCGGACAGCTCTATGGCTACACCTTC.

This chain uses TRBV27 with TRBJ2-7; 7 bases match TRBD1. Per the germline V gene, CDR1 is MNHEY and CDR2 is SMNVEV (reference sequence). This CDR3 spans 15 amino acids. The ends lost 1 base at V and 0 bases at J; junction bases unmatched: 3. CDR3 protein: CASSLWAGGSYEQYF. Here the CDR3 DNA reads TGTGCCAGCAGTTTATGGGCAGGGGGCTCCTACGAGCAGTACTTC.

Only one count was recorded for this clone. This sequence joins TRBV6-1 and TRBJ2-4; 10 nucleotides line up with TRBD1. CDR1 is MNHNS and CDR2 is SASEGT in the germline V gene. Trimming removed 4 bases from V and 2 bases from J; junction bases left unmatched: 14. CDR3 length: 19 residues. CDR3 coding DNA: TGTGCCAGCAGTGCCCGGGGGACAGGGGAGTCCAGGACCAAAAACATTCAGTACTTC. Translating gives CASSARGTGESRTKNIQYF.

This clone has only a few counts. V and J are TRBV9 and TRBJ1-2; D is unclear. The CDR3 has 14 residues. The V gene lost 0 bases and the J gene lost 2 bases, with 8 bases spanning the gap. The germline gives CDR1 SGDLS, CDR2 YYNGEE. This CDR3 is CASSVEENNYGYTF. CDR3 nucleotides: TGTGCCAGCAGCGTAGAAGAAAACAACTATGGCTACACCTTC.

V gene TRBV27 combines with J gene TRBJ1-6; D ambiguous. CDR1 is MNHEY and CDR2 is SMNVEV in the germline V gene (reference sequence). The V end was cut by 5 bases, the J end by 3 bases, with 8 bases between. The CDR3 runs 14 residues. The DNA of the CDR3 is TGTGCCAGCAGTACGGGAGTCTATAATTCACCCCTCCACTTT. This codes for CASSTGVYNSPLHF.

The V gene is TRBV29-1, the J gene TRBJ2-2; D not certain. CDR1 and CDR2 from the germline V gene are SQVTM and ANQGSEA. The CDR3 covers 14 residues. Between the trimmed V and J ends, which lost 6 bases and 1 base, there was a span of 12 bases. As DNA, the CDR3 is TGCAGCGTCGTTCCGCACTTGAACACCGGGGAGCTGTTTTTT. Translation gives CSVVPHLNTGELFF.

The gene calls are TRBV5-4 and TRBJ2-3, with 10 positions matching TRBD2. CDR1 is SGHNT, CDR2 YYREEE, per germline (reference sequence). The ends lost 0 bases at V and 2 bases at J; junction bases unmatched: 15. This CDR3 is built from 20 residues. The CDR3 sequence is CASSLGLAGVHRLPTDTQYF. CDR3 nucleotides: TGTGCCAGCAGCTTGGGGCTAGCGGGGGTACACCGACTACCCACAGATACGCAGTATTTT.

The chain carries TRBV13 and TRBJ1-5; D remains ambiguous. This CDR3 has 14 residues. Deletions cut 0 bases from V and 4 bases from J, with 7 bases between. Germline V CDR1 and CDR2: PRHDT, FYEKMQ (reference sequence). As DNA, the CDR3 is TGTGCCAGCAGCTTAGGCCCGGGGAATCAGCCCCAGCATTTT. Its translation is CASSLGPGNQPQHF.